The present entry profiles one T cell receptor (beta chain) with its context. The antigen remains undetermined. The data were produced by immunoSEQ multiplex PCR, yet TCRdb's version contains in-frame clones alone and is incomplete. The sample records 150,000 to 200,000 clones, roughly 84% being singletons. The data originate from a study of cytomegalovirus exposure and HLA in healthy donors. Study information: Per a later analysis, the roughly 680 first-cohort and 100 to 150 validation repertoires shared one platform. Notes on the study in general: It was reported that the classifier diagnosed cytomegalovirus status with high specificity and sensitivity in both the original and validation cohorts. The TCR clusters that emerged in the first cohort tended, a later analysis found, to co-occur in the approximately 130 validation repertoires.

The sequence was collected from a woman aged 25-40 years in good health and CMV-seropositive. Sequences were obtained from PBMCs.

The CDR3 loop reads CASSEAGAGRRLYNEQFF. CDR3 coding DNA: TGTGCCAGCAGTGAAGCAGGGGCAGGGCGTCGATTGTACAATGAGCAGTTCTTC. J is TRBJ2-1 and V is TRBV6-1, with D tentatively TRBD1 (5 bases). The CDR3 has 18 residues. V gave up 0 bases and J gave up 4 bases, with 19 bases separating them. CDR1 is MNHNS, CDR2 SASEGT, per germline.